This T cell receptor beta chain was retrieved from a study of CD8 T cells in Susac syndrome. Reverse transcription of roughly 0.5 to 1 ug RNA used random hexamers. A multiplex approach, immunoSEQ multiplex PCR, amplified TCR beta CDR3 across 54 Vbeta and 13 Jbeta. TCRdb used MiXCR to reprocess the immunoSEQ multiplex PCR reads, holding one entry per CDR3 protein. The data contain some 100,000 distinct CDR3 sequences, roughly 92% of them singletons. Germline CDR1 SGHTA, CDR2 FQGNSA. Trimming removed 5 bases at V and 1 base at J, with 12 bases between. The CDR3 is 15 residues long. The clonotype was recovered from a human donor in good health. The sample comprised CD8+ T cells from PBMCs. The gene calls are TRBV7-2 and TRBJ2-1; either TRBD1 or TRBD2 may fit D (5 bases each). CDR3 protein: CASSGTRGSYNEQFF. The CDR3 nucleotides read TGTGCCAGCAGCGGAACTAGGGGATCCTACAATGAGCAGTTCTTC.